This TCR beta chain was obtained from a study of cytomegalovirus exposure and HLA in healthy donors. The overall study: Researchers previously reported finding 90 million to 130 million unique TCR beta sequences from about 200 million T cells. Caucasian-associated ancestry cluster membership applied to around 76% of around 400 genotyped donors.

PCR was performed using 60 Vbeta and 13 Jbeta primers. Measured with immunoSEQ multiplex PCR; TCRdb has only the in-frame clones, and not every one. The data show fewer than 250,000 clones, 60% to 80% seen once. General study results and limits: In a later analysis, a missense DCLRE1C variant was linked to TCR beta V- and J-gene trimming.

On this clone: Its antigen is not identified.

The CDR3 is 14 residues long. Germline lookup yields CDR1 MDHEN and CDR2 SYDVKM. V dropped 1 base and J dropped 0 bases, with 7 bases sitting between them. The sequence was collected from a male donor in good health and CMV-seronegative. The sample consisted of PBMCs. The chain is built from TRBV28 and TRBJ2-7, with D unclear. The CDR3 loop is CASSLSGYSYEQYF. In DNA, the CDR3 is TGTGCCAGCAGTTTATCAGGATACTCCTACGAGCAGTACTTC.